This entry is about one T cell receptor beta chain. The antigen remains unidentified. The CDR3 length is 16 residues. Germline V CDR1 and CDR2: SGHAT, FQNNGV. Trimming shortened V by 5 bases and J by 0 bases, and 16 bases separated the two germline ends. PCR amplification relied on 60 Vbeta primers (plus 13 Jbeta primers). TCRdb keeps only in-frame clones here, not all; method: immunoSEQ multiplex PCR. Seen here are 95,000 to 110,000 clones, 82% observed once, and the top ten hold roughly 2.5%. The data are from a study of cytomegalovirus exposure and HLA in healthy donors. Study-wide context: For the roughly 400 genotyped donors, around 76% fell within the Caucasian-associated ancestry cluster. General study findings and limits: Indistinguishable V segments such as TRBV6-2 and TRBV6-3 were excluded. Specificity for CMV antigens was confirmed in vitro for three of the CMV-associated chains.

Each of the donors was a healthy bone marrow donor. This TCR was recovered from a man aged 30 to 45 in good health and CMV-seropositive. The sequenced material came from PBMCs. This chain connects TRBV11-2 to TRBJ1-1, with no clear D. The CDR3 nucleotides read TGTGCCAGCAGCCCTCGACACGGCATTATGAACACTGAAGCTTTCTTT. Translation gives CASSPRHGIMNTEAFF.